Listed here is a single T cell receptor (beta chain). This sample was taken from a study of cytomegalovirus exposure and HLA in healthy donors. Study-wide context: Assignment to the Caucasian-associated ancestry cluster applied to approximately 80% of the approximately 400 genotyped donors.

This PCR relied on a set of 60 Vbeta primers and 13 Jbeta primers. TCRdb keeps only in-frame clones here, not all; method: immunoSEQ multiplex PCR. The sample has 110,000 or so clones, more than 65% seen once. CDR1 and CDR2 (germline): MGHDK, SYGVNS. Trimming shortened V by 5 bases and J by 8 bases, and 19 bases separated the two germline ends. CDR3 length: 16 amino acids. The J gene is TRBJ1-6, the V gene TRBV25-1; D is possibly TRBD1 (5 bases). This sequence was found in a man aged 25 to 45 in good health and CMV-seronegative. Sequencing was performed on PBMCs. CDR3 residues: CASSQTRGGFDSPLHF. The CDR3 region has the DNA TGTGCCAGCAGTCAAACACGGGGGGGGTTTGATTCACCCCTCCACTTT.